The following is a TCR beta chain sequence with its context. The sample belongs to a study of blood T cell repertoires in COVID-19. Overall study: The cDNA or gDNA used as material had been derived from T cells, B-cell-depleted T cells, or PBMCs.

Measured with immunoSEQ multiplex PCR; TCRdb has only the in-frame clones, and not every one. The data show approximately 300,000 clones, around 89% seen once. The specimen sequenced was peripheral blood. The clonotype comes from a man younger than 35 who had recovered from COVID-19.

Here the CDR3 reads CASSWGQGLSYEQYF. CDR3 bases: TGTGCCAGCAGCTGGGGACAGGGCCTCTCCTACGAGCAGTACTTC. V usage is TRBV5-6 and J usage is TRBJ2-7; 9 positions match TRBD1. V shed 3 bases, J shed 0 bases, and the junction held 4 bases outside the gene matches. CDR1 is SGHDT and CDR2 is YYEEEE in the germline V gene. The length of the CDR3 is 15 residues.